Each of the 4 T cell receptor beta chains below was sequenced from the same sample in a study of shared clonotypes between healthy human individuals. Assay: immunoSEQ multiplex PCR; the TCRdb copy retains only in-frame clones and omits some. Of 550,000 to 700,000 clones listed, roughly 72% are singletons. Source material: memory CD4+ T cells sorted from blood. Sample subset: CD45RA-negative fraction. The receptor set was obtained from a woman aged 25 to 39 in good health.

The chain has TRBV5-4 and TRBJ2-6; possibly TRBD1 or TRBD2 for D (6 bases each). Deletions cut 4 bases from V and 0 bases from J, with 14 bases between. Germline CDR1 SGHNT, CDR2 YYREEE (reference sequence). The CDR3 contains 17 residues. The CDR3 DNA sequence: TGTGCCAGCAGCCCCCAGAGGGGGGACTCTGGGGCCAACGTCCTGACTTTC. Its protein product is CASSPQRGDSGANVLTF.

This chain connects TRBV9 to TRBJ2-7; D is unclear. The CDR3 spans 15 residues. Germline CDR1 is SGDLS and CDR2 is YYNGEE. V was shortened by 2 bases and J by 2 bases, with 14 bases between the two germline ends. In DNA form, the CDR3 reads TGTGCCAGCAGCGTCGACCCGCTAGGCGCCTACGAGCAGTACTTC. It is translated as CASSVDPLGAYEQYF.

V gene TRBV5-4 combines with J gene TRBJ2-7, with D tentatively TRBD2 (5 bases). V was cut by 0 bases and J by 7 bases, with 14 bases left in between. The CDR3 has 14 residues. Germline V gives CDR1 SGHNT, CDR2 YYREEE (reference sequence). CDR3 nucleotide sequence: TGTGCCAGCAGCTTGGCGGGCCGGCGAGGGGAGCAGTACTTC. Translated: CASSLAGRRGEQYF.

The chain couples TRBV19 to TRBJ2-4, with a tentative D call TRBD1 (6 bases). V lost 4 bases, J lost 8 bases, and 18 bases lay in between. CDR1 is LNHDA and CDR2 is SQIVND in the germline V gene (reference sequence). This CDR3 spans 15 amino acids. The CDR3 here is CASSRGTSPPDIQYF. The CDR3 nucleotides read TGTGCCAGTAGTAGGGGGACATCTCCTCCGGACATTCAGTACTTC.